This TCR beta chain was recorded in a study of blood T cell repertoires in COVID-19. The CDR3 loop spans 14 amino acids. Looked up from germline, CDR1 is LGHDT and CDR2 is YNNKEL (reference sequence). The V segment lost 4 bases and the J segment 9 bases; nucleotides outside the gene matches: 6. The table came from immunoSEQ multiplex PCR; TCRdb's copy has only in-frame clones and leaves some out. This sample has more than 95,000 clones, with around four fifths found just once. This clone was counted a single time. This clonotype was obtained from a man aged 55 to 70 with acute or convalescent COVID-19. Input material: peripheral blood. The chain carries TRBV3-1 (or the pseudogene TRBV3-2) and TRBJ1-6, with TRBD1 identical over 7 bases. The CDR3 bases are TGTGCCAGCAGCCTGGGACAGTACCTTTCACCCCTCCACTTT. Translation gives CASSLGQYLSPLHF.